What follows is one TCR beta chain and its context. Germline-derived CDR1 and CDR2 are ENHRY and SYGVKD. Trimming took off 6 bases at V and 3 bases at J, with 11 bases between the two ends. The CDR3 covers 13 residues. The entry originates in a study of blood T cell repertoires in COVID-19. Some clones are missing from TCRdb's copy, which holds only in-frame ones; the method was immunoSEQ multiplex PCR. The sample has a few hundred thousand clones, 85% to 90% seen once; the top ten hold approximately 4%. Sequences were obtained from peripheral blood. The genes are TRBV10-3 and TRBJ1-1; tentatively, D is TRBD1 (6 bases). The origin of this receptor is a woman between 45 and 65 years old with active or convalescent COVID-19. The CDR3 coding sequence is TGTGCCATCAGCCTCCAGGGGTACACTGAAGCTTTCTTT. Its translation is CAISLQGYTEAFF.